The rows below give T cell receptor beta chains drawn from one sample of a study of sequential checkpoint blockade in melanoma. Here immunoSEQ multiplex PCR was the method, and the copy in TCRdb shows in-frame clones only, minus some. The sample consists of 6,500 to 10,000 clones, 20% to 30% of them appearing once. Sequenced here: tumor tissue (inferred from file names), sampled from a patient given nivolumab and ipilimumab in sequence. Every receptor here comes from a human donor with melanoma. Both conserved end residues are part of each CDR3. The order of the fields is D gene, V gene, J gene, clone size, CDR3 DNA, CDR3 protein. A D gene is named only where the DNA matches it firmly. The size field is filled for only some rows; it gives once, few, many or a size class.

NA	TRBV30	TRBJ2-1	NA	TGTGCCTGGAGTGATGACAGGCTATTTCGGTTCTTC	CAWSDDRLFRFF
NA	TRBV9	TRBJ2-1	few	TGTGCCAGCGGTTCTAGTAGTCCTGAGCAGTTCTTC	CASGSSSPEQFF
NA	TRBV19	TRBJ1-5	NA	TGTGCCAGTAGTACTCGACAGCATCAGCCCCAGCATTTT	CASSTRQHQPQHF
NA	TRBV9	TRBJ1-4	many	TGTGCCACCAAAACGGGAACCCTTAATGAAAAACTGTTTTTT	CATKTGTLNEKLFF
NA	TRBV11-3	TRBJ1-1	many	TGTGCCAGCAGCTTAATGGCAGCCAACACTGAAGCTTTCTTT	CASSLMAANTEAFF
TRBD1	TRBV19	TRBJ2-1	NA	TGTGCCAGTAGCCGAATGGGGACAGGGGTCATCAGCTCCTACAATGAGCAGTTCTTC	CASSRMGTGVISSYNEQFF
NA	TRBV30	TRBJ1-6	few	TGTGCCTGGAGCAAAAGTATGAATTCACCCCTCCACTTT	CAWSKSMNSPLHF
NA	TRBV6-1	TRBJ1-5	few	TGTGCCAGCAGTGAAGGGGCAGGGAATCAGCCCCAGCATTTT	CASSEGAGNQPQHF
NA	TRBV7-2	TRBJ1-2	NA	TGTGCCAGCAGCCCTGTAGCCCTCTATGGCTACACCTTC	CASSPVALYGYTF
TRBD2	TRBV9	TRBJ2-3	NA	TGTGCCAGCACCGGGACTACCCACACAGATACGCAGTATTTT	CASTGTTHTDTQYF
NA	TRBV11-3	TRBJ2-7	NA	TGTGCCAGCAGCTTAGGGACGGTCTCCTACGAGCAGTACTTC	CASSLGTVSYEQYF
NA	TRBV28	TRBJ1-5	few	TGTGCCAGCAGTCCTCACAAGATTTCCAATCAGCCCCAGCATTTT	CASSPHKISNQPQHF
NA	TRBV18	TRBJ2-3	NA	TGTGCCAGCTCACCAAAAACAACTGAGACGCAGTATTTT	CASSPKTTETQYF
NA	TRBV11-3	TRBJ2-1	many	TGTGCCAGCAGCTTAGTTGACACGCCCTACAATGAGCAGTTCTTC	CASSLVDTPYNEQFF
TRBD2	TRBV11-3	TRBJ2-7	many	TGTGCCAGCAGATGGGGACTAGCGGGCGTCGACGAGCAGTACTTC	CASRWGLAGVDEQYF
NA	TRBV19	TRBJ2-7	NA	TGTGCTAGTAGCCCCCTTACAGGTTACTACGAGCAGTACTTC	CASSPLTGYYEQYF
TRBD2	TRBV4-1	TRBJ2-7	medium-sized	TGCGCCAGCAGCCAAAGCGCCTCGGGGGGGACTCCCTACGAGCAGTACTTC	CASSQSASGGTPYEQYF
NA	TRBV11-3	TRBJ2-7	many	TGTGCCAGCAGCCGACAGACAGGCCTTTCCTACGAGCAGTACTTC	CASSRQTGLSYEQYF
TRBD1	TRBV6-8	TRBJ2-3	medium-sized	TGTGCCAGCACAACGACAGGGGCCACAGATACGCAGTATTTT	CASTTTGATDTQYF
TRBD2	TRBV6-8	TRBJ2-5	few	TGTGCCAGCAGTTATATGTCTAGCGGGGAAGAGACCCAGTACTTC	CASSYMSSGEETQYF
TRBD1	TRBV11-3	TRBJ1-2	medium-sized	TGTGCCAGCAGCGGTTTAAGGGACAGGGACCGAGGTCGTGGTGGCTACACCTTC	CASSGLRDRDRGRGGYTF
TRBD1	TRBV6-8	TRBJ1-1	few	TGTGCCAGCAGTTACTTTTCAGGGGGTAACACTGAAGCTTTCTTT	CASSYFSGGNTEAFF
NA	TRBV6-8	TRBJ2-2	NA	TGTGCCAGCAGTTGGGACGGATCGAACACCGGGGAGCTGTTTTTT	CASSWDGSNTGELFF
TRBD1	TRBV25-1	TRBJ1-1	NA	TGTGCCAGCAGTGAAATAGACAGGGGGCGAACTGAAGCTTTCTTT	CASSEIDRGRTEAFF
NA	TRBV29-1	TRBJ2-3	NA	TGCAGCGTTGTGACCAGCACAGATACGCAGTATTTT	CSVVTSTDTQYF
NA	TRBV11-3	TRBJ1-3	NA	TGTGCCAGCAGCTCCCGGGCCACTCCCTCTGGAAACACCATATATTTT	CASSSRATPSGNTIYF
NA	TRBV9	TRBJ2-5	NA	TGTGCCAGCAGCCCAGGAGGGGGGGCAGAAGAGACCCAGTACTTC	CASSPGGGAEETQYF
NA	TRBV6-8	TRBJ1-5	NA	TGTGCCAGCAGTGTCCGGACGATGGGAGGTCAGCCCCAGCATTTT	CASSVRTMGGQPQHF